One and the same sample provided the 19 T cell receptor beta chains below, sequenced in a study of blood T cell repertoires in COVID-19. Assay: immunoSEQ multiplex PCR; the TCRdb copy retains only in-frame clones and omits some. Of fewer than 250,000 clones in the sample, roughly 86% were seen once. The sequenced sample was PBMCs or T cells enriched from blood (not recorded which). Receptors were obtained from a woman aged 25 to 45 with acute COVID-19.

In DNA, the CDR3 is TGCGCCAGCGGTCAATATTGGAGGGTAACTAACTATGGCTACACCTTC. Translated: CASGQYWRVTNYGYTF. This sequence joins TRBV4-1 and TRBJ1-2; D gene uncertain. CDR1 MGHRA and CDR2 YSYEKL come from the germline V gene. The V end was cut by 8 bases, the J end by 0 bases, with 19 bases between. This CDR3 spans 16 amino acids.

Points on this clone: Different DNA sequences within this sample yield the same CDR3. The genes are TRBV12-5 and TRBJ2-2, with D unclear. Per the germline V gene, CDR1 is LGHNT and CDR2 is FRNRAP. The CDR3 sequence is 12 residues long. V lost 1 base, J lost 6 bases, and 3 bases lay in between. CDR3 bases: TGTGCTAGTGGTTTGGACTCCGGGGAGCTGTTTTTT. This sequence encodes CASGLDSGELFF.

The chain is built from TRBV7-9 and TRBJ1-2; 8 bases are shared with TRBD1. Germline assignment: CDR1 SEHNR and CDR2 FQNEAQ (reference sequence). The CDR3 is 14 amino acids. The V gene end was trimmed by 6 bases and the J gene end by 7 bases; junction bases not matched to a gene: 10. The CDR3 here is CASSSQSTGGGYTF. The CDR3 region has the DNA TGTGCCAGCAGTTCTCAGAGTACAGGGGGTGGCTACACCTTC.

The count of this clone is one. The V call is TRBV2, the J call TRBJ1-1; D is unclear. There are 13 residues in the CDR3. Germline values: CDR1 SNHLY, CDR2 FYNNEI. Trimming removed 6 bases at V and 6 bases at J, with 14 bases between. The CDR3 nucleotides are TGTGCCAGCAGGGTTGGGGAGGGAGCTGAAGCTTTCTTT. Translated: CASRVGEGAEAFF.

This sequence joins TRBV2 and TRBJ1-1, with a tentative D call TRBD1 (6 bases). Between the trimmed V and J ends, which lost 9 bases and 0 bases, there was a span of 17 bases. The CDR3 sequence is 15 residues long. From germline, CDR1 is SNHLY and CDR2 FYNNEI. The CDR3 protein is CASETAGDMNTEAFF. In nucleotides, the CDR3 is TGTGCCAGTGAAACCGCAGGGGACATGAACACTGAAGCTTTCTTT.

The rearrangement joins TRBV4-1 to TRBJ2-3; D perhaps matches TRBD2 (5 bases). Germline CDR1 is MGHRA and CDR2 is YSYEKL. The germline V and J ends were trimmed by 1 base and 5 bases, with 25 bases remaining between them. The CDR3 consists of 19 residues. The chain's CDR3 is CASSQAWMRVHLTGDTQYF. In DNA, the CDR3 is TGCGCCAGCAGCCAAGCATGGATGCGGGTTCACCTTACCGGAGATACGCAGTATTTT.

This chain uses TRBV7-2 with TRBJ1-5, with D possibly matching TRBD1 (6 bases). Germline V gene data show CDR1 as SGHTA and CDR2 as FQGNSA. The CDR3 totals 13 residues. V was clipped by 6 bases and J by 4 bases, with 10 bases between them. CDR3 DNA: TGTGCCAGCAGTGGCCAGGGGAATCAGCCCCAGCATTTT. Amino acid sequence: CASSGQGNQPQHF.

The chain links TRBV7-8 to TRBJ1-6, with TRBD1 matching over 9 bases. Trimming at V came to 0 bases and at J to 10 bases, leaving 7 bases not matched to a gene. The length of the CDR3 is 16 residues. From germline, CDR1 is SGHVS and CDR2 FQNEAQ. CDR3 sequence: CASSLAWGQGLSPLHF. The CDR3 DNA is TGTGCCAGCAGCTTAGCTTGGGGACAGGGACTATCACCCCTCCACTTT. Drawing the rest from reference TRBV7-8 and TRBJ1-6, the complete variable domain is GAGVSQSPRYKVAKRGQDVALRCDPISGHVSLFWYQQALGQGPEFLTYFQNEAQLDKSGLPSDRFFAERPEGSVSTLKIQRTQQEDSAVYLCASSLAWGQGLSPLHFGNGTRLTVT.

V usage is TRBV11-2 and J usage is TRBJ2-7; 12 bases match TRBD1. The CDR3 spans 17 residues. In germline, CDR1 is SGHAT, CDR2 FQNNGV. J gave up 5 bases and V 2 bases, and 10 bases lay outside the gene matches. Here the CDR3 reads CASSLLGQGAGSHEQYF. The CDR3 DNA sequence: TGTGCCAGCAGCTTACTGGGACAGGGGGCCGGGTCCCACGAGCAGTACTTC.

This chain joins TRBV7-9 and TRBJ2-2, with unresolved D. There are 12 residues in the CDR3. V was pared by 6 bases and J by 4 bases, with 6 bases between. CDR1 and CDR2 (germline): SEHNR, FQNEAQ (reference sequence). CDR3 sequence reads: CASRTSTGELFF. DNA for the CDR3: TGTGCCAGCAGAACAAGCACCGGGGAGCTGTTTTTT.

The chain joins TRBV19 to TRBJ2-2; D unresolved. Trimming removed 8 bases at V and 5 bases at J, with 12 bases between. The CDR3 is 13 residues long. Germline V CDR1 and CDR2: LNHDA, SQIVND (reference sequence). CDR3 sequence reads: CASLSSSTGELFF. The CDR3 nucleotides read TGTGCCAGTCTTAGCAGCTCTACCGGGGAGCTGTTTTTT.

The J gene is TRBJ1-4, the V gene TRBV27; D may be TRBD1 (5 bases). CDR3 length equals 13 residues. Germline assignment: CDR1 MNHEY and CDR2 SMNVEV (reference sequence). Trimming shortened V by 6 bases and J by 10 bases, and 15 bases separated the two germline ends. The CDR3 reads CASSFREGRKLFF. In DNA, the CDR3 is TGTGCCAGCAGCTTCCGGGAGGGGCGAAAACTGTTTTTT.

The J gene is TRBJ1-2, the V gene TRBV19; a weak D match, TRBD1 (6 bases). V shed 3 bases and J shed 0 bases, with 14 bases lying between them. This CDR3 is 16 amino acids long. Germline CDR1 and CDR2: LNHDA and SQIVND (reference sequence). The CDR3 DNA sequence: TGTGCCAGTAGTATGGGGTCACAGGGAGCTAACTATGGCTACACCTTC. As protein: CASSMGSQGANYGYTF. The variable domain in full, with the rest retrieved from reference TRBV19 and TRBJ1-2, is DGGITQSPKYLFRKEGQNVTLSCEQNLNHDAMYWYRQDPGQGLRLIYYSQIVNDFQKGDIAEGYSVSREKKESFPLTVTSAQKNPTAFYLCASSMGSQGANYGYTFGSGTRLTVV.

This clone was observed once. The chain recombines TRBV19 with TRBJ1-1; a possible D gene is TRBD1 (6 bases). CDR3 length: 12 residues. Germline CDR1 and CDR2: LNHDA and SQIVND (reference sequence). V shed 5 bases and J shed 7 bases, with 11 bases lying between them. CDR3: CASSSNRVEAFF. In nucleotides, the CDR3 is TGTGCCAGTAGTTCAAACAGGGTTGAAGCTTTCTTT.

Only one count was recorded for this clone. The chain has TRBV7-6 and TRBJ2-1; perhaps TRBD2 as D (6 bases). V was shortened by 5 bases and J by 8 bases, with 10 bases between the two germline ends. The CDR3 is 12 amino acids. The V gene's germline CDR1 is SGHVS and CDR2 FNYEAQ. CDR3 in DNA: TGTGCCAGCAGCGTAACTAGCTATGAGCAGTTCTTC. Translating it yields CASSVTSYEQFF. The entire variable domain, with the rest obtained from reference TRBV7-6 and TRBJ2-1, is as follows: GAGVSQSPRYKVTKRGQDVALRCDPISGHVSLYWYRQALGQGPEFLTYFNYEAQQDKSGLPNDRFSAERPEGSISTLTIQRTEQRDSAMYRCASSVTSYEQFFGPGTRLTVL.

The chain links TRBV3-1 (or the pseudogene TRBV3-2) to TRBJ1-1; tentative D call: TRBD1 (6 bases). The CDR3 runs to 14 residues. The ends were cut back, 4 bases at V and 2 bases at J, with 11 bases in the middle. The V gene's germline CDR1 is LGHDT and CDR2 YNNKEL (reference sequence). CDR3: CASSPQGSNTEAFF. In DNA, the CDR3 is TGTGCCAGCAGCCCACAGGGTTCTAACACTGAAGCTTTCTTT.

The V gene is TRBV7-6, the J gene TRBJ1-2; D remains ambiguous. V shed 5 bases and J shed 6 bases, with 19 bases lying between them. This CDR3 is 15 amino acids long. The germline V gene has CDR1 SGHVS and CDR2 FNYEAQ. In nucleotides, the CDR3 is TGTGCCAGCAGCCCAAGTGGTTCCGGGATGCATGGCTACACCTTC. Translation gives CASSPSGSGMHGYTF.

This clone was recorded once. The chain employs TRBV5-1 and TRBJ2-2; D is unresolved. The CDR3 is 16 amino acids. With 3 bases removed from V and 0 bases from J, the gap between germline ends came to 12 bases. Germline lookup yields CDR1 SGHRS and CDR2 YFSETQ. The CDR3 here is CASSSPHTTNTGELFF. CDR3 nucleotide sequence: TGCGCCAGCAGCTCACCTCATACAACGAACACCGGGGAGCTGTTTTTT.

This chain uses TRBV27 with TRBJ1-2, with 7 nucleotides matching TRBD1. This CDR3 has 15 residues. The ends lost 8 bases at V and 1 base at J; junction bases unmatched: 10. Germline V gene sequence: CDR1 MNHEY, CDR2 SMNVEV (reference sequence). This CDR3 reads CASWTGGGFNYGYTF. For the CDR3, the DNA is TGTGCCAGCTGGACAGGTGGCGGGTTTAACTATGGCTACACCTTC.